This passage covers 10 T cell receptor beta chains from one sample sequenced in a study of T cell clonality in common variable immunodeficiency. Libraries were prepared by immunoSEQ multiplex PCR; TCRdb keeps only in-frame clonotypes and omits some of them. The sample yields more than 30,000 clones, without any singletons. Sample: peripheral blood mononuclear cells. These receptors originate from a person aged 18 to 70 in good health.

Comment on this clone: The read terminates 3 residues ahead of where the CDR3 ends, so the germline J gene completes it. This CDR3 is also generated by other DNA sequences in the sample. This chain joins TRBV6-2 or TRBV6-3 and TRBJ2-5; D is possibly TRBD2 (6 bases). This CDR3 spans 14 amino acids. The V and J ends lost 4 bases and 2 bases respectively, with 11 bases between them. Germline loops: CDR1 MNHEY, CDR2 SVGEGT. The CDR3 bases that were read are TGTGCCAGCAGTTTATGGGGGGAACAAGAGACC. This gives the protein CASSLWGEQET. Given in full, the CDR3 is CASSLWGEQETQYF.

This clone was observed at least ten times. The missing CDR3 end, 3 residues past where the read stops, is filled in from the germline J gene. This rearrangement joins TRBV4-2 to TRBJ2-1; 12 nucleotides line up with TRBD1. The V segment lost 2 bases and the J segment 6 bases; nucleotides outside the gene matches: 5. This CDR3 contains 16 residues. Per the germline V gene, CDR1 is LGHNA and CDR2 is YNFKEQ. The sequenced part of the CDR3 DNA is TGTGCCAGCAGCCAAAACCCGGGACAGGGGGCCAATGAG. It yields the protein CASSQNPGQGANE. The full CDR3 protein is CASSQNPGQGANEQFF.

At least ten counts were recorded for this clone. The read comes to an end 3 residues before the CDR3 does, leaving the germline J gene to fill in the end. The genes are TRBV19 and TRBJ1-1; 7 bases are shared with TRBD1. Germline V lookup: CDR1 LNHDA, CDR2 SQIVND (reference sequence). Losses at the gene ends were 7 bases for V and 1 base for J; bases not matched to a gene: 6. The length of the CDR3 is 14 residues. CDR3 sequence reads: CASKIDRANTEAFF. Partial CDR3 DNA: TGTGCCAGTAAAATCGACAGGGCGAACACTGAA.

Ten or more counts support this clone. Coverage ceases 3 residues before the CDR3 finishes, and the germline J gene fills in the end. The chain uses TRBV12-3 or TRBV12-4 and TRBJ1-2, with 7 nucleotides matching TRBD1. V dropped 0 bases and J dropped 4; count of bases not matched to a gene: 8. This CDR3 is 16 amino acids long. The covered CDR3 bases are TGTGCCAGCAGTTTAGCGCTAGGACAGGCAGCCTATGGC. Residues: CASSLALGQAAYG. The full CDR3 protein is CASSLALGQAAYGYTF.

This clone came up many times. The read gets to within 3 residues of the CDR3 end, and the germline J gene fills in the rest. The gene calls are TRBV20-1 and TRBJ2-7; 10 bases are shared with TRBD1. Germline V gives CDR1 DFQATT, CDR2 SNEGSKA (reference sequence). V trimming: 5 bases; J trimming: 4 bases; junction bases outside the gene matches: 11. The CDR3 sequence is 15 residues long. CDR3 region: CSAPHPGTGAYEQYF. The sequenced part of the CDR3 DNA is TGCAGTGCTCCCCACCCCGGGACAGGGGCGTACGAG.

This clone occurred many times. The read ends 3 residues early relative to the CDR3; the germline J gene fills the gap. V usage is TRBV5-1 and J usage is TRBJ1-2, with a possible D match to TRBD1 (6 bases). CDR1 and CDR2 (germline): SGHRS, YFSETQ. The CDR3 has 14 residues. The sequenced CDR3 bases are TGCGCCAGCAGCTTGGTCTCCGGGGGGCGCGGC. This gives the protein CASSLVSGGRG. The CDR3 in full is CASSLVSGGRGYTF.

In its sample, this clone was seen many times. The sequenced fragment ends 3 residues before the CDR3 boundary, so the rest is inferred from the germline J gene. This sample also contains other DNA sequences that code for the same CDR3. The chain recombines TRBV19 with TRBJ2-7; 7 bases agree with TRBD1. CDR1 LNHDA and CDR2 SQIVND come from the germline V gene (reference sequence). The J segment lost 2 bases and the V segment lost 5 bases, leaving 3 bases of the junction unmatched. The CDR3 spans 13 residues. The CDR3 bases that were read are TGTGCCAGTAGTCCGGGACAGACCTACGAG. Its translation: CASSPGQTYE. The whole CDR3 sequence reads CASSPGQTYEQYF.

This clone showed up many times. Coverage ceases 3 residues before the CDR3 finishes, and the germline J gene fills in the end. The J gene is TRBJ2-2, the V gene TRBV30; tentative D call: TRBD2 (7 bases). The V gene lost 5 bases and the J gene lost 4 bases, with 20 bases spanning the gap. Germline loops: CDR1 GTSNPN, CDR2 SVGIG (reference sequence). This CDR3 comprises 16 residues. CDR3 protein: CAWGSRGAGGTGELFF. The CDR3 DNA, read in part, is TGTGCCTGGGGCAGCCGGGGGGCCGGTGGCACCGGGGAG.

In this sample, this clone turned up many times. With the read ending 3 residues before the CDR3 end, the germline J gene is used to fill in that end. The chain links TRBV7-2 to TRBJ2-2; TRBD2 matches 7 bases. Germline V gene sequence: CDR1 SGHTA, CDR2 FQGNSA. V shed 5 bases and J 8 bases; nucleotides not matched to a gene: 8. This CDR3 is 14 amino acids long. The covered CDR3 bases are TGTGCCAGCAGCCTGGGGGGGAAGGTTGGGGAG. This translates into CASSLGGKVGE. The entire CDR3 reads CASSLGGKVGELFF. Full variable domain (rest looked up from reference TRBV7-2 and TRBJ2-2): GAGVSQSPSNKVTEKGKDVELRCDPISGHTALYWYRQSLGQGLEFLIYFQGNSAPDKSGLPSDRFSAERTGGSVSTLTIQRTQQEDSAVYLCASSLGGKVGELFFGEGSRLTVL.

This clone was seen ten or more times. Sequencing ends 3 residues short of the CDR3 end; the germline J gene provides the rest. The chain couples TRBV5-1 to TRBJ1-1; 9 nucleotides match TRBD1. CDR3 size: 16 residues. With 4 bases clipped from V and 0 bases from J, the junction kept 7 bases outside the gene matches. Germline values: CDR1 SGHRS, CDR2 YFSETQ. CDR3 in amino acids: CASSHRDRAMNTEAFF. CDR3 DNA, as far as it was read: TGCGCCAGCAGCCACCGGGACAGGGCCATGAACACTGAA.